Presented here are 23 T cell receptor beta chains from one specimen sequenced in a study of T cells in Graves' hyperthyroidism and ophthalmopathy. Amplification targeted TCR beta CDR3 regions from RNA transcripts. Carried out on the TCR CDR3, a first-round RT-PCR used the HTBI primer set. TCRdb ran MiXCR on the multiplex PCR reads and lists one entry per CDR3 protein. Here the sample spans 700,000 to 850,000 distinct CDR3 sequences, around a third being singletons. The sequencing input was blood. The receptors come from a woman aged 40 to 55 with Graves' hyperthyroidism.

The chain uses TRBV20-1 and TRBJ2-1, with D tentatively TRBD2 (5 bases). Germline loops: CDR1 DFQATT, CDR2 SNEGSKA (reference sequence). This CDR3 has 14 amino acids. V dropped 5 bases and J dropped 6 bases, with 17 bases sitting between them. CDR3 region: CSALSGRAGNEQFF. The CDR3 nucleotides are TGCAGTGCTCTCAGCGGACGAGCCGGCAATGAGCAGTTCTTC.

The chain employs TRBV12-3 or TRBV12-4 and TRBJ2-2; TRBD2 matches at 12 bases. This CDR3 has 15 amino acids. V shed 7 bases, J shed 6 bases, and the junction held 6 bases outside the gene matches. The CDR3 protein is CASKSLAGGPGELFF. In DNA, the CDR3 is TGTGCCAGCAAATCCCTAGCGGGGGGGCCCGGGGAGCTGTTTTTT.

Note on this clonotype: The CDR3 ends on some other residue instead of the conserved phenylalanine or tryptophan, so this is likely a read error. J is TRBJ2-7 and V is TRBV7-2, with D perhaps given as TRBD1 or TRBD2 (5 bases each). The DNA matches TRBJ2-1 better at its end, which makes the J call doubtful. The CDR3 consists of 16 residues. Germline V gene data show CDR1 as SGHTA and CDR2 as FQGNSA. CDR3 coding DNA: TGTGCCAGCAGCTTAGCGTCTGGGGGAGTAAGAGATGAGCAGTTCTCC. Translated: CASSLASGGVRDEQFS.

A remark on this clonotype: A much larger clone differs by one base, so this may be a read error. This sequence joins TRBV7-9 and TRBJ1-1, with 12 positions matching TRBD1. Trimming cost V 3 bases and J 5 bases; bases outside gene matches: 7. In germline, CDR1 is SEHNR, CDR2 FQNEAQ (reference sequence). This CDR3 has 16 amino acids. The CDR3 DNA reads TGTGCCAGCAGCTTCGGGGGGACAGGGGGCTTTACTGAAGCTTTCTTT. Translation gives CASSFGGTGGFTEAFF.

The chain carries TRBV10-3 and TRBJ2-2, with 15 bases identical to TRBD2. Per germline, CDR1 ENHRY and CDR2 SYGVKD. The CDR3 loop spans 18 amino acids. V lost 9 bases and J lost 1; bases outside the gene matches: 9. The DNA of the CDR3 is TGTGCCATGACGGGACTAGCGGGGGGAACGATGAACACCGGGGAGCTGTTTTTT. It translates to CAMTGLAGGTMNTGELFF.

The rearrangement joins TRBV7-2 to TRBJ2-7; D unclear. This CDR3 comprises 14 residues. Trimming left V 1 base short and J 1 base short, with 8 bases between. From germline, CDR1 is SGHTA and CDR2 FQGNSA. The CDR3 nucleotides are TGTGCCAGCAGCTTAGGGAGCAGATCCTACGAGCAGTACTTC. Protein sequence: CASSLGSRSYEQYF.

This clonotype was seen ten or more times. This chain joins TRBV7-2 and TRBJ1-2; D is perhaps TRBD1 (5 bases). The CDR3 has 11 amino acids. Germline V lookup: CDR1 SGHTA, CDR2 FQGNSA. With 5 bases removed from V and 13 bases from J, the gap between germline ends came to 14 bases. In DNA, the CDR3 is TGTGCCAGCAGCCCCAGGGTATCGGTCACCTTC. Translating it yields CASSPRVSVTF.

This chain connects TRBV11-2 to TRBJ2-7; 8 nucleotides align to TRBD1. The CDR3 contains 15 residues. V gave up 10 bases and J gave up 4 bases; unmatched junction bases: 15. Germline-derived CDR1 and CDR2 are SGHAT and FQNNGV. CDR3 coding DNA: TGTGCCATCAGTGAGTTTGGGACAGGAGATTACGAGCAGTACTTC. The encoded protein is CAISEFGTGDYEQYF.

This clonotype has more than one count but fewer than ten. As DNA, the CDR3 is TGTGCCAGCAGCCGCACTGGGACAGGGGGCCTCGAGCAGTACTTC. It codes for CASSRTGTGGLEQYF. The rearrangement uses TRBV3-1 and TRBJ2-7, with 12 positions matching TRBD1. V dropped 4 bases and J dropped 6; count of bases not matched to a gene: 7. Germline V gene lookup returns CDR1 LGHDT and CDR2 YNNKEL (reference sequence). CDR3 length equals 15 residues.

This clonotype appeared a single time. This rearrangement joins TRBV20-1 to TRBJ1-2; D is ambiguous. Trimming cost V 3 bases and J 8 bases, with 10 bases left between them. The germline gives CDR1 DFQATT, CDR2 SNEGSKA (reference sequence). This CDR3 is 11 amino acids long. For the CDR3, the DNA is TGCAGTGCTAGGGGGTCTGAGGGCTACACCTTC. Encoded protein: CSARGSEGYTF.

Concerning this clonotype: This may be a read error: a much more frequent sequence differs by one nucleotide. The rearrangement links TRBV7-2 to TRBJ1-4, with 7 bases fitting TRBD1. Trimming removed 5 bases from V and 8 bases from J; junction bases left unmatched: 8. This CDR3 has 14 residues. Germline assignment: CDR1 SGHTA and CDR2 FQGNSA. Written as DNA, the CDR3 is TGTGCCAGCAGCCAAGGGGGCGCGGAGGAAAAACTGTTTTTT. Its translation is CASSQGGAEEKLFF.

This clonotype was detected only a few times. This sequence joins TRBV24-1 and TRBJ1-2, with TRBD1 identical over 8 bases. This CDR3 is built from 16 residues. Trimming cost V 5 bases and J 4 bases; bases outside gene matches: 11. Germline V gene sequence: CDR1 KGHDR, CDR2 SFDVKD. CDR3: CATSAHGGTGGYGYTF. CDR3 nucleotide sequence: TGTGCCACCAGTGCGCACGGGGGTACAGGGGGCTATGGCTACACCTTC.

The rearrangement joins TRBV5-1 to TRBJ2-7; 8 positions agree with TRBD2. V lost 1 base to trimming and J lost 7 bases; unmatched junction nucleotides: 7. The germline gives CDR1 SGHRS, CDR2 YFSETQ. CDR3 length equals 14 residues. In nucleotides, the CDR3 is TGCGCCAGCAGCTTGACAACGGGGGGGCTTGAGCAGTACTTC. It is translated as CASSLTTGGLEQYF.

The V call is TRBV5-4, the J call TRBJ2-3; no reliable D call. In germline, CDR1 is SGHNT, CDR2 YYREEE (reference sequence). V shed 1 base and J shed 4 bases, with 4 bases lying between them. The length of the CDR3 is 12 residues. The CDR3 here is CASSLFSDTQYF. The CDR3 DNA reads as TGTGCCAGCAGCTTGTTTTCAGATACGCAGTATTTT.

This clonotype was detected many times. The rearrangement links TRBV10-2 to TRBJ1-2; a weak D match, TRBD1 (6 bases). The CDR3 length is 14 residues. The V and J ends lost 3 bases and 11 bases respectively, with 19 bases between them. CDR1 and CDR2 (germline): WSHSY, SAAADI. The chain's CDR3 is CASSEDGQRLGYTF. CDR3 nucleotides: TGCGCCAGCAGTGAAGACGGACAGCGTCTCGGGTACACCTTC.

This clonotype has just a few counts. This chain uses TRBV30 with TRBJ1-6; D call uncertain. CDR3 length equals 10 residues. Trimming cost V 1 base and J 14 bases, with 6 bases left between them. Looked up from germline, CDR1 is GTSNPN and CDR2 is SVGIG (reference sequence). CDR3 sequence: CAWSGTALHF. The CDR3 nucleotides are TGTGCCTGGAGTGGTACGGCCCTCCACTTT.

Only a few counts were recorded for this clonotype. This is likely a read error, given that the CDR3 carries no conserved phenylalanine or tryptophan at its end. The V call is TRBV5-1, the J call TRBJ2-5; 7 bases map to TRBD1. V trimming: 1 base; J trimming: 3 bases; junction bases outside the gene matches: 0. Germline lookup yields CDR1 SGHRS and CDR2 YFSETQ. The CDR3 length is 13 residues. CDR3 protein: CASSLTGEETQYS. DNA of the CDR3: TGCGCCAGCAGCTTGACAGGGGAAGAGACCCAGTACTCC.

This clonotype has a single count. One end of the junction fails to match germline, which may point to a read error. V usage is TRBV6-6 and J usage is TRBJ1-2, with unresolved D. The germline V gene has CDR1 MNHNY and CDR2 SVGAGI (reference sequence). This CDR3 comprises 12 residues. CDR3 nucleotide sequence: TGTGCCAGCAGCCAGGCGAACTATGGCTACGCCTTC. Its protein product is CASSQANYGYAF.

This clonotype was seen a few times. The rearrangement links TRBV3-1 to TRBJ2-7; D possibly corresponds to TRBD2 (6 bases). CDR3 length: 14 amino acids. Trimming cost V 0 bases and J 5 bases, with 11 bases left between them. Germline V CDR1 and CDR2: LGHDT, YNNKEL (reference sequence). The CDR3 bases are TGTGCCAGCAGCCAAGATCGCGGGACGAACGAGCAGTACTTC. Protein product: CASSQDRGTNEQYF.

The chain is built from TRBV7-3 and TRBJ1-1, with D perhaps matching TRBD1 (5 bases). With 8 bases removed from V and 5 bases from J, the gap between germline ends came to 18 bases. The CDR3 loop spans 14 amino acids. The germline CDR1 and CDR2 sequences are SGHTA and FQGTGA. CDR3 in DNA: TGTGCCAGCTCAGCGCAGGGCCCGAGGACTGAAGCTTTCTTT. Translated, it gives CASSAQGPRTEAFF.

The chain links TRBV4-1 to TRBJ2-7; D is unresolved. Trimming cost V 3 bases and J 4 bases, with 13 bases left between them. Germline V gene data show CDR1 as MGHRA and CDR2 as YSYEKL. The CDR3 sequence is 14 residues long. This CDR3 is CASSQQTLGYEQYF. The CDR3 DNA sequence: TGCGCCAGCAGCCAGCAGACACTGGGGTACGAGCAGTACTTC.

This chain links TRBV2 with TRBJ2-2; D uncertain. The CDR3 contains 14 residues. V gave up 0 bases and J gave up 7 bases, with 9 bases separating them. Germline loops: CDR1 SNHLY, CDR2 FYNNEI. This CDR3 reads CASSEARPDGELFF. The CDR3, as DNA: TGTGCCAGCAGTGAAGCCAGACCTGACGGGGAGCTGTTTTTT.

This clonotype was observed many times. The chain combines TRBV19 with TRBJ1-5, with D possibly matching TRBD1 (6 bases). The V gene lost 7 bases and the J gene lost 3 bases, with 16 bases spanning the gap. CDR1 is LNHDA and CDR2 is SQIVND in the germline V gene (reference sequence). The CDR3 runs 15 residues. The CDR3 spells CASNPGQIANQPQHF. The CDR3 DNA is TGTGCCAGTAACCCAGGACAGATCGCCAATCAGCCCCAGCATTTT.